This paragraph covers one T cell receptor beta chain sequence. Its specificity is unknown. V was pared by 8 bases and J by 7 bases, with 9 bases between. CDR3 length equals 11 residues. Germline-derived CDR1 and CDR2 are SEHNR and FQNEAQ (reference sequence). The data were obtained in a study of cytomegalovirus exposure and HLA in healthy donors. Whole-study findings and limits: The classifier, whose performance was assessed in both the original and validation cohorts, reportedly diagnosed cytomegalovirus status with high specificity and sensitivity.

PCR employed 60 Vbeta and 13 Jbeta primers. Using immunoSEQ multiplex PCR, the repertoire was profiled, and TCRdb retains in-frame clones only, with some absent. This sample contains roughly 80,000 clones. The TCR comes from a woman in her 30s in good health and CMV-seronegative. The sample taken for sequencing was PBMCs. This rearrangement joins TRBV7-9 to TRBJ2-1; a weak D match, TRBD2 (5 bases). The CDR3 coding sequence is TGTGCCAGCGGGCCGGGGAATGAGCAGTTCTTC. This translates into CASGPGNEQFF. The entire variable domain, with the rest obtained from reference TRBV7-9 and TRBJ2-1, is as follows: DTGVSQNPRHKITKRGQNVTFRCDPISEHNRLYWYRQTLGQGPEFLTYFQNEAQLEKSRLLSDRFSAERPKGSFSTLEIQRTEQGDSAMYLCASGPGNEQFFGPGTRLTVL.